This record concerns one T cell receptor beta chain sequence. Germline CDR1 and CDR2: SGHKS and YYEKEE (reference sequence). V lost 0 bases to trimming and J lost 9 bases, with 6 bases between them. The CDR3 contains 12 residues. In the authors' workflow: Quantification of nucleated cells was approximated via reference gene primer amplification. This table comes from immunoSEQ multiplex PCR, and its TCRdb copy is limited to in-frame clones, with some not included. That table furnishes V, J and clone size, whereas the DNA furnished D and trimming. The sample has 65,000 or so clones, roughly four fifths seen once. This entry comes from a study of blood T cell repertoires in COVID-19. At the level of the study: Acute and convalescent COVID-19 specimens originated in the United States, Italy and Spain. Nucleic acid was either cDNA or gDNA, and it came from T cells, B-cell-depleted T cells, or PBMCs.

The receptor's source is a woman in her sixties or seventies with acute or convalescent COVID-19. This chain joins TRBV5-5 and TRBJ2-2; unclear D gene. Source material: peripheral blood. The CDR3: CASSLDKRELFF. CDR3 bases: TGTGCCAGCAGCTTGGACAAGAGGGAGCTGTTTTTT.